This passage covers 5 T cell receptor beta chains from one sample sequenced in a study of tumor-infiltrating lymphocytes in primary liver carcinoma. TCR beta cDNA came from about 470 ng total RNA, primed with a constant-region primer. Each TCR beta library was derived from three nested multiplex PCR rounds that employed slightly modified ARM-PCR. Investigators reported that the first two PCR rounds, at about 11 cycles each, used TRBV1-TRBV30 forward primers with a C-beta reverse primer. MiXCR, run by TCRdb on the multiplex PCR reads, gives a single entry per CDR3 protein. This table holds about 310,000 distinct CDR3 sequences, about 62% found once. Unsorted whole blood supplied the RNA, and germline DNA was extracted too. The sample comprised peripheral blood. The receptors were gathered from a man aged 35 to 55 with primary liver carcinoma and hepatitis B virus infection.

Turning to this clonotype: Without the conserved terminal phenylalanine or tryptophan, this CDR3 likely stems from a read error. The chain has TRBV5-1 and TRBJ2-5, with D unclear. The V and J ends lost 0 bases and 4 bases respectively, with 7 bases between them. Germline V gene sequence: CDR1 SGHRS, CDR2 YFSETQ. The CDR3 totals 13 residues. CDR3 sequence: CASSLEVLETQYI. The CDR3 DNA is TGCGCCAGCAGCTTGGAGGTTTTAGAGACCCAGTACATC.

In its sample, this clonotype was seen many times. This chain connects TRBV11-1 to TRBJ2-5; no reliable D call. CDR3 length equals 13 residues. Germline V gives CDR1 SGHAT, CDR2 FQDESV (reference sequence). V was clipped by 3 bases and J by 1 base, with 6 bases between them. The CDR3 reads CASSFGSQETQYF. CDR3 nucleotide sequence: TGTGCCAGCAGCTTTGGGTCCCAAGAGACCCAGTACTTC.

Regarding this clonotype: The junction does not match germline at one end; this may be a read error. This rearrangement joins TRBV11-3 to TRBJ1-2; D gene unclear. This CDR3 comprises 13 residues. The germline CDR1 and CDR2 sequences are SGHNT and YENEEA. The CDR3 is CVSSERRGQGYTF. CDR3 nucleotide sequence: TGTGTCAGCAGCGAACGACGGGGTCAGGGCTACACCTTC.

This clonotype was detected once. Just one base apart from a much larger clone, this may be a read error. V is TRBV6-2 or TRBV6-3 and J is TRBJ2-1; no definite D call. The V gene's germline CDR1 is MNHEY and CDR2 SVGEGT. The CDR3 runs 14 residues. CDR3 sequence (DNA): TGTACCAGCAGTTACGCCCTATCCTACAATGAGCAGTTCTTC. It yields the protein CTSSYALSYNEQFF.

This clonotype was picked up one time. This may stem from a read error, because a much larger clone lies one nucleotide away. J is TRBJ1-2 and V is TRBV6-1; tentative D call: TRBD1 (6 bases). The CDR3 covers 15 residues. V lost 5 bases, J lost 8 bases, and 21 bases lay in between. CDR1 is MNHNS and CDR2 is SASEGT in the germline V gene. The CDR3 sequence: CASSPLQGGSGGYTF. In DNA form, the CDR3 reads TGTGCCAGCAGTCCATTACAGGGCGGGTCGGGAGGCTACACCTTC.